This entry lists 14 T cell receptor beta chains sequenced from one sample in a study of neurological immune-mediated disorders. TCRdb called the 5' RACE reads again in MiXCR, with one record for every CDR3 protein. The sample records some 28,000 distinct CDR3 sequences, 6.6% being singletons. Sequencing input: PBMCs. The receptors derive from a woman in her forties or fifties in good health.

Many counts were recorded for this clonotype. CDR3 in amino acids: CATSDFRYNEQFF. DNA for the CDR3: TGTGCCACCAGTGATTTTCGGTACAATGAGCAGTTCTTC. This rearrangement joins TRBV24-1 to TRBJ2-1, with D unresolved. Germline CDR1 is KGHDR and CDR2 is SFDVKD. This CDR3 has 13 amino acids. Deletions cut 1 base from V and 4 bases from J, with 4 bases between.

This clonotype was counted many times. The CDR3 spells CASSELRPDTQYF. CDR3 DNA sequence: TGTGCCAGCAGTGAACTAAGGCCAGATACGCAGTATTTT. J is TRBJ2-3 and V is TRBV2; D gene ambiguous. This CDR3 contains 13 residues. Trimming shortened V by 2 bases and J by 4 bases, and 7 bases separated the two germline ends. Per germline, CDR1 SNHLY and CDR2 FYNNEI. The full variable domain, with the rest looked up from reference TRBV2 and TRBJ2-3, is EPEVTQTPSHQVTQMGQEVILRCVPISNHLYFYWYRQILGQKVEFLVSFYNNEISEKSEIFDDQFSVERPDGSNFTLKIRSTKLEDSAMYFCASSELRPDTQYFGPGTRLTVL.

The sample holds many counts of this clonotype. The rearrangement links TRBV7-9 to TRBJ1-5; D gene ambiguous. The germline V gene has CDR1 SEHNR and CDR2 FQNEAQ (reference sequence). V shed 4 bases and J shed 0 bases, with 7 bases lying between them. The length of the CDR3 is 14 residues. As DNA, the CDR3 is TGTGCCAGCAGCTCCTTTATTAGCAATCAGCCCCAGCATTTT. It encodes CASSSFISNQPQHF.

This clonotype was seen more than once but under ten times. The genes are TRBV20-1 and TRBJ2-7; tentatively, D is TRBD1 (7 bases). With 0 bases removed from V and 3 bases from J, the gap between germline ends came to 9 bases. This CDR3 is built from 13 residues. Per germline, CDR1 DFQATT and CDR2 SNEGSKA (reference sequence). CDR3 amino acids: CSARERDSYEQYF. The CDR3 coding sequence is TGCAGTGCTAGAGAGCGGGACAGCTACGAGCAGTACTTC.

This clonotype was seen many times. The chain joins TRBV10-3 to TRBJ2-5; 13 bases match TRBD2. The CDR3 is 16 residues long. Germline assignment: CDR1 ENHRY and CDR2 SYGVKD. J lost 5 bases, V lost 6 bases, and 9 bases had no gene match. The CDR3 reads CAIRPGTSGMRETQYF. The CDR3 DNA reads as TGTGCCATCAGACCCGGGACTAGCGGGATGCGGGAGACCCAGTACTTC.

This clonotype was recorded at least ten times. The chain uses TRBV20-1 and TRBJ2-3, with 14 bases matching TRBD2. CDR3 length: 15 residues. Looked up from germline, CDR1 is DFQATT and CDR2 is SNEGSKA (reference sequence). Written as DNA, the CDR3 is TGCAGCGCCCGCGGGACTAGCGGGAGTTTGGATACGCAGTATTTT. Its protein is CSARGTSGSLDTQYF.

This clonotype was counted ten times or more. This chain uses TRBV7-8 with TRBJ2-3, with TRBD1 identical over 7 bases. The CDR3 extends over 14 amino acids. CDR1 is SGHVS and CDR2 is FQNEAQ in the germline V gene. J lost 3 bases, V lost 5 bases, and 5 bases had no gene match. CDR3 protein: CASSTRDSTDTQYF. CDR3 DNA: TGTGCCAGCAGCACCCGGGACAGTACAGATACGCAGTATTTT. The variable domain in full, with the rest retrieved from reference TRBV7-8 and TRBJ2-3, is GAGVSQSPRYKVAKRGQDVALRCDPISGHVSLFWYQQALGQGPEFLTYFQNEAQLDKSGLPSDRFFAERPEGSVSTLKIQRTQQEDSAVYLCASSTRDSTDTQYFGPGTRLTVL.

This clonotype was detected many times. The chain is built from TRBV7-2 and TRBJ1-6, with TRBD1 identical over 8 bases. The trim removed 4 bases at V and 10 bases at J, leaving 9 bases unmatched. The germline V gene has CDR1 SGHTA and CDR2 FQGNSA. The CDR3 contains 15 residues. The CDR3 loop is CASSSTGQGLSPLHF. The CDR3 bases are TGTGCCAGCAGCTCGACTGGACAGGGCCTCTCACCCCTCCACTTT.

This clonotype was counted at least ten times. The V call is TRBV7-9, the J call TRBJ2-1; tentative D call: TRBD1 (5 bases). V was pared by 4 bases and J by 12 bases, with 16 bases between. There are 13 residues in the CDR3. Germline CDR1 SEHNR, CDR2 FQNEAQ (reference sequence). In DNA, the CDR3 is TGTGCCAGCAGCTGGCGACAGTTTTGGGGGCAGTTCTTC. It translates to CASSWRQFWGQFF.

This clonotype was seen many times. The chain combines TRBV15 with TRBJ2-7; TRBD1 agrees at 7 bases. CDR3 size: 16 residues. Germline V CDR1 and CDR2: LNHNV, YYDKDF (reference sequence). The ends lost 0 bases at V and 0 bases at J; junction bases unmatched: 5. CDR3: CATSRDQTGSSYEQYF. CDR3 bases: TGTGCCACCAGCAGAGATCAGACAGGGAGCTCCTACGAGCAGTACTTC.

The sample holds many counts of this clonotype. The chain recombines TRBV7-2 with TRBJ2-1, with TRBD2 as a possible D gene (6 bases). CDR3 length: 13 amino acids. V lost 3 bases to trimming and J lost 3 bases, with 6 bases between them. Germline loops: CDR1 SGHTA, CDR2 FQGNSA. For the CDR3, the DNA is TGTGCCAGCAGCTTCGGGGGCTACAATGAGCAGTTCTTC. Protein product: CASSFGGYNEQFF. Using reference TRBV7-2 and TRBJ2-1 for the parts outside the CDR3, the full variable domain is GAGVSQSPSNKVTEKGKDVELRCDPISGHTALYWYRQSLGQGLEFLIYFQGNSAPDKSGLPSDRFSAERTGGSVSTLTIQRTQQEDSAVYLCASSFGGYNEQFFGPGTRLTVL.

This clonotype was seen many times. The chain carries TRBV20-1 and TRBJ2-7; tentative D call: TRBD1 (7 bases). Germline lookup yields CDR1 DFQATT and CDR2 SNEGSKA (reference sequence). The CDR3 extends over 12 amino acids. V shed 5 bases and J shed 5 bases, with 13 bases lying between them. The CDR3 region has the DNA TGCAGTGCTTCTCAGGGGGGAGACGAGCAGTACTTC. This sequence encodes CSASQGGDEQYF.

The genes are TRBV10-1 and TRBJ2-1; perhaps TRBD2 as D (6 bases). The CDR3 sequence is 14 residues long. From germline, CDR1 is WNHNN and CDR2 SYGVQD (reference sequence). Trimming removed 8 bases from V and 0 bases from J, with 11 bases in between. The CDR3 coding sequence is TGCGCCAGCGGAGACGGGAGCTCCTACAATGAGCAGTTCTTC. Translating it yields CASGDGSSYNEQFF.

This clonotype was seen ten or more times. The V and J genes are TRBV11-2 and TRBJ2-5; 7 bases map to TRBD1. The CDR3 length is 13 residues. Germline trimming cut 5 bases from V and 4 bases from J; bases unmatched to any gene: 4. Germline-derived CDR1 and CDR2 are SGHAT and FQNNGV. The CDR3 is CASSPNRGETQYF. The CDR3 nucleotides read TGTGCCAGCAGCCCGAACAGGGGAGAGACCCAGTACTTC.